What follows is one T cell receptor (beta chain) and its context. Its recognized antigen is unknown. No per-base quality is available; no much larger clone lies one base away. This specimen comes from a study of shared clonotypes between healthy human individuals (dated by TCRdb to 2020 to 2022). For context, the study as a whole: The cohort comprised a couple of women and a few men aged 18 to 49 years. Between about 0.94 and 10 billion PBMCs per donor were obtained by leukapheresis. To estimate repertoire size and how much clonotype sharing occurs between individuals, the study deeply sequenced the blood TCR repertoires of roughly 5 healthy adults. Libraries were prepared and TCR repertoires were sequenced by different laboratories using diverse techniques, in order to increase sequencing depth and limit assay-specific biases. The paper as a whole reports these results and caveats: Because the study included a small number of donors, the genetic and exposure-history diversity represented was limited. Based on pairwise subsampling, the degree of clonotype sharing among donors was expected to be affected by sequencing depth. Sampling was limited to blood, and TCR repertoires in tissue likely differ from TCR repertoires in blood.

The germline V gene sets CDR1 to SGHDT and CDR2 to YYEEEE. Reading from cysteine to phenylalanine, the CDR3 counts 13 amino acids. Left in the record is the CDR3 DNA by itself, 39 bases read in frame from the first base. V is reduced by 5 bases and J by 4 bases, leaving a spacing of 7 bases between them. Using the deep immunoSEQ assay, multiplex PCR amplified TCR CDR3 regions from genomic DNA. Genomic DNA extracted from each cell subset was distributed evenly over all wells of several immunoSEQ 96-well plates, and each plate served as one replicate. Each replicate PCR for unsorted PBMC received about 0.3 ug genomic DNA, equal to approximately 30,000 T cell genomes. Ten immunoSEQ deep assay plates were used to sequence the unsorted PBMC genomic DNA. The purified libraries were quantified using a Qubit 3.0 fluorometer, sized with a Bioanalyzer 2100, and then quantified again using the KAPA Library Quantification kit. A separate single-read 150-cycle Illumina NextSeq 550 flow cell was used to sequence each immunoSEQ 96-well plate. On the study's bioinformatics: Because the immunoSEQ output held only junctional sequences and lacked quality scores, the filtering could not match the filtering applied to full-length reads. Sequences were annotated with PyIR, a Python wrapper for IgBLAST v1.9, and V/J genes and CDR3 were assigned using IMGT germline references. Any read was removed if the V/J assignment was weak (E-value above 1e-6), the CDR3 was missing, or the read contained stop codons, out-of-frame junctions, or ambiguous translated residues. V3J clonotypes were defined as sequences sharing an identical inferred V gene, J gene, and CDR3 amino acid sequence. Percentage overlap between repertoires was calculated by dividing the number of shared unique clonotypes by the size of the smaller repertoire. Richness of each repertoire was evaluated using RTK rarefaction, the Chao1 estimator, and Recon v2.1 estimates of unobserved clonotypes. TCRdb took over this immuneACCESS table, retaining in-frame rearrangements with V and J assigned. Such tables are incomplete; in checked studies, under half of the missing clones stem from an unresolved V gene, and the remainder is unexplained. V, J and clone size reflect that table, while D and trimming were determined from the DNA. The sample profile shows about 490,000 clones; around three quarters of them were found once. About 12% of the sample is held by the ten biggest clonotypes.

The donors were healthy, HIV-negative adults with no recently reported acute infections or vaccinations. Every donor was a Caucasian adult residing in Nashville, Tennessee, USA. For unsorted samples, 90 million or so PBMCs were counted and genomic DNA was extracted with the QIAamp DNA Blood Mini kit. After blood collection by leukapheresis, PBMCs were isolated using Ficoll-Histopaque density gradient centrifugation and then cryopreserved in the vapor phase of liquid nitrogen. The TCR sequence derives from a woman aged 40 to 49 in good health. Some clones in this sample may be carry-over from other donors' samples. Specimen: PBMCs. The chain uses TRBV5-6 and TRBJ2-6, with the D gene not confidently named. The DNA reads as follows: TGTGCCAGCAGGTACGGCGGGGCCAACGTCCTGACTTTC. This encodes CASRYGGANVLTF.